The entry below describes one T cell receptor beta chain. Its antigen is as yet unknown. Time point: blood 2 weeks post-SBRT. The treatment here: 15 Gy SBRT to primary tumor, nephrectomy 4 weeks later. The assay was immunoSEQ multiplex PCR, and TCRdb's table has in-frame clones only and misses some. The sample shows 65,000 to 80,000 clones, approximately 86% of them seen only once. These data are taken from a study of radiation and T cells in renal cell carcinoma. General study results and limits: From baseline, blood top tumor clonotypes peaked at 2 weeks post-radiation.

CDR1 is SGHRS and CDR2 is YFSETQ in the germline V gene. The CDR3 is 15 amino acids. Trimming removed 4 bases at V and 4 bases at J, with 18 bases between. Here the sequenced sample was blood, taken from a patient whose treatment included radiotherapy and nephrectomy. The chain combines TRBV5-1 with TRBJ2-7, with D possibly being TRBD1 (7 bases). The source of this sequence is a woman aged 50 to 60 with renal cell carcinoma. CDR3 DNA: TGCGCCAGCAGCCGTGGAGGGGGCGAGAATTACGAGCAGTACTTC. Translation gives CASSRGGGENYEQYF.